The 6 T cell receptor beta chains below all came from one sample that was sequenced in a study of T cell responses to AZD1222 COVID-19 vaccine. Clones were sequenced by immunoSEQ multiplex PCR, and TCRdb holds only the in-frame ones, with some missing. The sample records 95,000 to 150,000 clones, about 90% being singletons. Sequencing used peripheral blood, obtained 28 days after the second AZD1222 dose. The receptors were sampled from an adult who received the AZD1222 COVID-19 vaccine.

The chain carries TRBV13 and TRBJ1-5; 8 nucleotides match TRBD1. V lost 2 bases, J lost 0 bases, and 9 bases stayed unmatched. Germline-derived CDR1 and CDR2 are PRHDT and FYEKMQ (reference sequence). The CDR3 length is 18 residues. CDR3 sequence reads: CASSLRQGKVGSNQPQHF. As DNA, the CDR3 is TGTGCCAGCAGCTTAAGACAGGGGAAGGTGGGTAGCAATCAGCCCCAGCATTTT.

The chain uses TRBV5-1 and TRBJ1-4; D unresolved. Germline V gives CDR1 SGHRS, CDR2 YFSETQ. The V and J ends lost 6 bases and 4 bases respectively, with 10 bases between them. CDR3 length: 13 residues. CDR3 residues: CASMAEGNEKLFF. CDR3 sequence (DNA): TGCGCCAGCATGGCGGAGGGTAATGAAAAACTGTTTTTT.

V usage is TRBV27 and J usage is TRBJ1-2; weak D call: TRBD1 (6 bases). Germline CDR1 is MNHEY and CDR2 is SMNVEV (reference sequence). V lost 2 bases and J lost 4, with 8 bases in between. The CDR3 runs to 13 residues. Written as DNA, the CDR3 is TGTGCCAGCAGTTTAGGCAGGGGCTATGGCTACACCTTC. It encodes CASSLGRGYGYTF.

This rearrangement joins TRBV7-9 to TRBJ2-7; 12 positions agree with TRBD1. J gave up 6 bases and V 3 bases, and 3 bases lay outside the gene matches. Per germline, CDR1 SEHNR and CDR2 FQNEAQ (reference sequence). The CDR3 is 14 residues long. CDR3 sequence reads: CASSFRDRGREQYF. In DNA form, the CDR3 reads TGTGCCAGCAGCTTCCGGGACAGGGGGCGCGAGCAGTACTTC.

The J gene is TRBJ1-2, the V gene TRBV6-4, with TRBD1 identical over 7 bases. Germline assignment: CDR1 MRHNA and CDR2 SNTAGT. The length of the CDR3 is 13 residues. Unmatched junction bases numbered 6, after V lost 3 bases and J lost 8 bases. CDR3 residues: CASSEQGLGGYTF. DNA for the CDR3: TGTGCCAGCAGTGAACAGGGGCTAGGAGGCTACACCTTC.

The gene calls are TRBV5-8 and TRBJ1-2, with D possibly being TRBD1 (6 bases). Germline-derived CDR1 and CDR2 are SGHTS and YDEGEE. Trimming stripped 4 bases from V and 4 bases from J, with 17 bases between. The CDR3 is 15 amino acids. As DNA, the CDR3 is TGTGCCAGCAGCCCCGACTCAACAGGGTTCTATGGCTACACCTTC. Translation: CASSPDSTGFYGYTF.